A selection of T cell receptor beta chains follows, all from one sample in a study of tumour-infiltrating T cells in Burkitt lymphoma. Assay used: immunoSEQ multiplex PCR; TCRdb lists only in-frame clones, some missing. The data contain about 4,400 clones, roughly 17% of them singletons. What was sequenced was tumor tissue. These receptors were taken from a human donor with diffuse large B-cell lymphoma. Some clones in this sample may be carry-over from other donors' samples. The CDR3 runs from the conserved cysteine through the conserved F or W. A D gene is named only where the DNA matches it firmly. Only some rows state a clone size, as once, few, many or a class for expanded clones.

d_call	v_call	j_call	clone_size	cdr3_nt	cdr3_aa
TRBD2	TRBV4-1	TRBJ2-5	few	TGCGCCAGCAGCCAACGGACTAGCGGGGGCCTTCGGGAGACCCAGTACTTC	CASSQRTSGGLRETQYF
-	TRBV6-5	TRBJ1-4	once	TGTGCCACCAGAGAGACAACTAATGAAAAACTGTTTTTT	CATRETTNEKLFF
-	TRBV10-1	TRBJ2-3	-	TGCGCCAGCAGTGATTTGTGGGGCACAGATACGCAGTATTTT	CASSDLWGTDTQYF
TRBD1	TRBV5-4	TRBJ1-4	few	TGTGCCAGCAGCTTGGAGGGGACAGGGCCAGGAGAAAAACTGTTTTTT	CASSLEGTGPGEKLFF
-	TRBV2	TRBJ1-1	-	TGTGCCAGCAGGCGGGACTATGAAGCTTTCTTT	CASRRDYEAFF
TRBD2	TRBV5-1	TRBJ2-3	few	TGCGCCAGCAGCTTAGGTGCTAGCGGGGATCGCACAGATACGCAGTATTTT	CASSLGASGDRTDTQYF
-	TRBV9	TRBJ1-3	-	TGTGCCAGCAGCGTAGGGGGCGCAAATCGGAACACCATATATTTT	CASSVGGANRNTIYF
TRBD1	TRBV13	TRBJ2-4	-	TGTGCCAGCAGCTTAGAAGAGGGGGCCGCCAAAAACATTCAGTACTTC	CASSLEEGAAKNIQYF
-	TRBV19	TRBJ2-1	few	TGTGCCAGTAGTATTATGTGGGGGGCCTACAATGAGCAGTTCTTC	CASSIMWGAYNEQFF
-	TRBV4-1	TRBJ2-6	-	TGCGCCAGCAGCCAGGCGGGGTCTGGGGCCAACGTCCTGACTTTC	CASSQAGSGANVLTF
-	TRBV7-2	TRBJ1-1	-	TGTGCCAGCAGCGTACAAAATATGAACACTGAAGCTTTCTTT	CASSVQNMNTEAFF
-	TRBV15	TRBJ1-4	few	TGTGCCACCAGCAGAGATCTTAGGGTACGAGAAAAACTGTTTTTT	CATSRDLRVREKLFF
-	TRBV4-1	TRBJ1-1	-	TGCGCCAGCAGCGACAGAGCCATGAACACTGAAGCTTTCTTT	CASSDRAMNTEAFF
-	TRBV27	TRBJ2-3	few	TGTGCCAGCAGTTTATTACAGCAGAATCCCACAGATACGCAGTATTTT	CASSLLQQNPTDTQYF
TRBD1	TRBV28	TRBJ1-1	-	TGTGCCAGCAGTTTAGAGGGACAGGGGATATTAAACACTGAAGCTTTCTTT	CASSLEGQGILNTEAFF
-	TRBV19	TRBJ2-2	few	TGTGCCAGTAGTAGCCTCAGTGGGGTAAGGGGAAACACCGGGGAGCTGTTTTTT	CASSSLSGVRGNTGELFF
-	TRBV9	TRBJ1-2	-	TGTGCCAGCAGCGACCTTAGTAACTATGGCTACACCTTC	CASSDLSNYGYTF
-	TRBV28	TRBJ1-1	few	TGTGCCAGCAGACAGGGTTGGGGTGAAGCTTTCTTT	CASRQGWGEAFF
TRBD2	TRBV6-4	TRBJ2-1	-	TGTGCCAGCAGCCTCACTAGCGGGAGTCACAATGAGCAGTTCTTC	CASSLTSGSHNEQFF
-	TRBV5-1	TRBJ1-6	few	TGCGCCAGCAGCTTAGACGGGAATTCACCCCTCCACTTT	CASSLDGNSPLHF
TRBD1	TRBV25-1	TRBJ2-4	few	TGTGCCAGCAGTCCCAACAGGGGGTCCAAAAACATTCAGTACTTC	CASSPNRGSKNIQYF
TRBD1	TRBV5-4	TRBJ1-2	-	TGTGCCAGCAGTTCGGACAGGGTCCAAGCTAACTATGGCTACACCTTC	CASSSDRVQANYGYTF
-	TRBV28	TRBJ2-2	-	TGTGCCAGCCAACGGGCGGTGAACACCGGGGAGCTGTTTTTT	CASQRAVNTGELFF
-	TRBV21-1	TRBJ2-4	-	TGTGCCAGCAGCAAAGCGCGGCTAGCGACCCAAGCCAAAAACATTCAGTACTTC	CASSKARLATQAKNIQYF
-	TRBV9	TRBJ2-7	few	TGTGCCAGCAGCGTAGGGGACGCCGGCGAGCAGTACTTC	CASSVGDAGEQYF
-	TRBV19	TRBJ2-7	-	TGTGCCAGTAGTATGGGCGGCTACGAGCAGTACTTC	CASSMGGYEQYF
TRBD1	TRBV4-1	TRBJ2-7	few	TGCGCCAGCAGCCAAGTTCCGGGACAGGGGGTCTACGAGCAGTACTTC	CASSQVPGQGVYEQYF
TRBD2	TRBV4-3	TRBJ2-7	few	TGCGCCAGCAGCCAAGATATAGCGGGGTCCTACGAGCAGTACTTC	CASSQDIAGSYEQYF